This TCR beta chain was documented in a study of CD8 T cells in Susac syndrome. Study summary: Patients with Susac syndrome were therapy-naive, on corticosteroids, or on intravenous immunoglobulin alone at blood draw. Points from the study as a whole: A relatively small number of individuals underwent TCR sequencing and HLA analysis. Maximal CD8+ clonal expansion in Susac was observed within TEMRA cells and among active patients.

CD8+ and CD4+ blood T cells underwent TCR beta sequencing. In regard to this clonotype: Its antigen is as yet unknown.

The germline V and J ends were trimmed by 4 bases and 3 bases, with 21 bases remaining between them. This CDR3 spans 17 amino acids. Germline V gene sequence: CDR1 LGHDT, CDR2 YNNKEL (reference sequence). RNA totalling roughly 0.45 to 1 ug underwent reverse transcription with random hexamers. TCRdb reanalysed the immunoSEQ multiplex PCR reads using MiXCR and keeps one entry per CDR3 protein. The sample holds 56,000 or so distinct CDR3 sequences; around 95% are singletons and the top ten take about 0.75%. The sequenced sample was CD8+ T cells from PBMCs. This receptor was identified in a human donor with Susac syndrome. The chain uses TRBV3-1 and TRBJ2-5; either TRBD1 or TRBD2 may fit D (6 bases each). The CDR3 is CASSPRAWGADEETQYF. CDR3 DNA sequence: TGTGCCAGCAGCCCCAGAGCTTGGGGGGCCGACGAAGAGACCCAGTACTTC.